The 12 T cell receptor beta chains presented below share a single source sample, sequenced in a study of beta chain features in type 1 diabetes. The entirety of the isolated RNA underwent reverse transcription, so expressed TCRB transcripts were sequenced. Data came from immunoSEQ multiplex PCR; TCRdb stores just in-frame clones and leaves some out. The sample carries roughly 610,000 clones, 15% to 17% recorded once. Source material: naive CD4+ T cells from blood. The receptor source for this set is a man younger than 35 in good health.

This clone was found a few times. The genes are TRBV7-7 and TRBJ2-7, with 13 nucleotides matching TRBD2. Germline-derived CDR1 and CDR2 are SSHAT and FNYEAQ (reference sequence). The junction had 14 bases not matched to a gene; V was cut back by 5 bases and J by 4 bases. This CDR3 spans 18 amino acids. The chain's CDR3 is CASSRTSGRVNGGYEQYF. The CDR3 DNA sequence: TGTGCCAGCAGCCGGACTAGCGGGAGAGTCAACGGGGGGTACGAGCAGTACTTC.

The CDR3 is CSVFPPGQGPNRGNQPQHF. The CDR3 nucleotides read TGCAGCGTTTTCCCCCCGGGACAGGGACCGAATAGGGGCAATCAGCCCCAGCATTTT. V gene TRBV29-1 combines with J gene TRBJ1-5; 9 nucleotides match TRBD1. CDR1 is SQVTM and CDR2 is ANQGSEA in the germline V gene. There are 19 residues in the CDR3. Trimming removed 5 bases from V and 2 bases from J; junction bases left unmatched: 19.

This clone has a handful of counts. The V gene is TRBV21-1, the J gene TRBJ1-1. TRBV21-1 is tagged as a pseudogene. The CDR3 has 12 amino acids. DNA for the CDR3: TGTGCCAGCAGCTCCCATAGGCCCGAAGCTTTCTTT. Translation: CASSSHRPEAFF.

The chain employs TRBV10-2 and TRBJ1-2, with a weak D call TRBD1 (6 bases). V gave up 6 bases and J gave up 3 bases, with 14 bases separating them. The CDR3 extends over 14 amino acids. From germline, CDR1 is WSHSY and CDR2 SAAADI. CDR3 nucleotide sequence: TGCGCCAGCAGCCCCACAGGGAGGCACTATGGCTACACCTTC. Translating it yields CASSPTGRHYGYTF.

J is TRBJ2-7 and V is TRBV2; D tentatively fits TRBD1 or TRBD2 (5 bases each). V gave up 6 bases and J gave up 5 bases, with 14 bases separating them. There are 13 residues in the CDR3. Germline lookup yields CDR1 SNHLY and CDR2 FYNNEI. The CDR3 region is CASSRDHGNEQYF. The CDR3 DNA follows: TGTGCCAGCAGCCGGGACCACGGCAACGAGCAGTACTTC. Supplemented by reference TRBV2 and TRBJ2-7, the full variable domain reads EPEVTQTPSHQVTQMGQEVILRCVPISNHLYFYWYRQILGQKVEFLVSFYNNEISEKSEIFDDQFSVERPDGSNFTLKIRSTKLEDSAMYFCASSRDHGNEQYFGPGTRLTVT.

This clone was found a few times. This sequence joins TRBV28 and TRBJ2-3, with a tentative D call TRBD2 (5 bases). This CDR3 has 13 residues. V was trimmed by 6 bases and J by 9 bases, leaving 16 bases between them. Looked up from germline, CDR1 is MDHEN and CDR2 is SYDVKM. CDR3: CASRGTRAQTQYF. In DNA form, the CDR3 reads TGTGCCAGCAGAGGTACTAGGGCCCAGACGCAGTATTTT. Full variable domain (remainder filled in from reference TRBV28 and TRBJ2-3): DVKVTQSSRYLVKRTGEKVFLECVQDMDHENMFWYRQDPGLGLRLIYFSYDVKMKEKGDIPEGYSVSREKKERFSLILESASTNQTSMYLCASRGTRAQTQYFGPGTRLTVL.

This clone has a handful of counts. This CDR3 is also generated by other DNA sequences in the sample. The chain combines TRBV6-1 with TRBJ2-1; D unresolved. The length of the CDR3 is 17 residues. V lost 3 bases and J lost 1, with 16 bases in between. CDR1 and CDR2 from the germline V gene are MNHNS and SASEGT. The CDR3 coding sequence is TGTGCCAGCAGTGACGCAGGCAGCCTTTCTTCCTACAATGAGCAGTTCTTC. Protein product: CASSDAGSLSSYNEQFF.

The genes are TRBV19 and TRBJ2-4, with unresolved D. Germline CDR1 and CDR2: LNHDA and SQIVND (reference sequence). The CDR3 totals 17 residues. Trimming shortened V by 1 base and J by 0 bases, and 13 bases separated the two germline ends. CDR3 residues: CASSIVTLGLAKNIQYF. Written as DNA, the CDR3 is TGTGCCAGTAGTATAGTGACCCTCGGGCTAGCCAAAAACATTCAGTACTTC.

The CDR3 DNA is TGTGCCACCAGCACCAAGCAGGGATCCCAAGAGACCCAGTACTTC. Encoded protein: CATSTKQGSQETQYF. This rearrangement joins TRBV15 to TRBJ2-5, with D perhaps TRBD1 (5 bases). V was trimmed by 4 bases and J by 1 base, leaving 13 bases between them. The germline V gene encodes CDR1 LNHNV and CDR2 YYDKDF (reference sequence). The CDR3 sequence is 15 residues long. The whole variable domain, filled in from reference TRBV15 and TRBJ2-5, reads DAMVIQNPRYQVTQFGKPVTLSCSQTLNHNVMYWYQQKSSQAPKLLFHYYDKDFNNEADTPDNFQSRRPNTSFCFLDIRSPGLGDTAMYLCATSTKQGSQETQYFGPGTRLLVL.

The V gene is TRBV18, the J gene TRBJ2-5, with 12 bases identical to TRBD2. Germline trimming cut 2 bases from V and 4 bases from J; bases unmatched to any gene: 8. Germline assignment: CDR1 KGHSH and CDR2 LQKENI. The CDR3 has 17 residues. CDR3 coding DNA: TGTGCCAGCTCACCAACGTCAGCGGGACTAGCGGGAGAGACCCAGTACTTC. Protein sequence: CASSPTSAGLAGETQYF.

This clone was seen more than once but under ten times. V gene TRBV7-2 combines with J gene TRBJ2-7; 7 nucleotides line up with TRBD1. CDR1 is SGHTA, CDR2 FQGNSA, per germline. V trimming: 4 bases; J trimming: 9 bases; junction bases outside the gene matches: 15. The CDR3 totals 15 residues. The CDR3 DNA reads TGTGCCAGCAGCTCCGACCGGGACAGCGTGTCTTGGCAGTACTTC. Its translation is CASSSDRDSVSWQYF.

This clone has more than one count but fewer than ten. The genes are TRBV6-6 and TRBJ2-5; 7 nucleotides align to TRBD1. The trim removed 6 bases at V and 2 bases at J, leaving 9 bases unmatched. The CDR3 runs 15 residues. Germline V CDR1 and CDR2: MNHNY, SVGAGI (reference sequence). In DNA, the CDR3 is TGTGCCAGCAGAAGCCAAGGGACAGTTCAAGAGACCCAGTACTTC. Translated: CASRSQGTVQETQYF.